Below, 26 T cell receptor beta chains from the same sample are listed, as sequenced in a study of beta chain features in type 1 diabetes. Study-level results: There was a moderate but significant shortening of TCRB CDR3s in all four CD4+ subsets of Type 1 diabetes patients.

Sequencing targeted expressed TCRB transcripts, as all isolated RNA had been reverse transcribed. The table came from immunoSEQ multiplex PCR; TCRdb's copy has only in-frame clones and leaves some out. The table lists about 650,000 clones, roughly 12% of them singletons. The antigens these receptors bind are not known. The specimen was naive CD4+ T cells from blood. The receptors shown here come from a man aged 30-40 years with type 1 diabetes.

This sequence joins TRBV4-3 and TRBJ2-3; D gene ambiguous. The V gene's germline CDR1 is LGHNA and CDR2 YSLEER. The CDR3 is made up of 18 amino acids. V lost 4 bases, J lost 0 bases, and 20 bases lay in between. For the CDR3, the DNA is TGCGCCAGCAGCCGCCGCCCTCCCGAGGCAGGAAGCACAGATACGCAGTATTTT. Its protein product is CASSRRPPEAGSTDTQYF.

The chain employs TRBV19 and TRBJ2-7; possible D gene TRBD2, 5 bases. The CDR3 covers 13 residues. Germline CDR1 and CDR2: LNHDA and SQIVND (reference sequence). V shed 6 bases and J shed 1 base, with 10 bases lying between them. CDR3 residues: CASRRGSSYEQYF. DNA for the CDR3: TGTGCCAGTAGGAGAGGGTCTTCCTACGAGCAGTACTTC.

The V and J genes are TRBV7-8 and TRBJ1-1, with a possible D match to TRBD1 (5 bases). This CDR3 spans 14 amino acids. Germline values: CDR1 SGHVS, CDR2 FQNEAQ. V was clipped by 5 bases and J by 7 bases, with 17 bases between them. The CDR3 coding sequence is TGTGCCAGCAGCCAGAGGGCGGAGGGGAATGAAGCTTTCTTT. Translating it yields CASSQRAEGNEAFF.

The V and J genes are TRBV5-1 and TRBJ1-1, with 9 positions matching TRBD1. The V gene's germline CDR1 is SGHRS and CDR2 YFSETQ. The CDR3 runs 16 residues. Trimming took 0 bases from V and 4 from J; bases not matched to a gene: 7. CDR3 DNA sequence: TGCGCCAGCAGCTTGGATGGGACAGGGCTCGGCACTGAAGCTTTCTTT. It translates to CASSLDGTGLGTEAFF. The full variable domain, in which reference TRBV5-1 and TRBJ1-1 provide the parts outside the CDR3, is KAGVTQTPRYLIKTRGQQVTLSCSPISGHRSVSWYQQTPGQGLQFLFEYFSETQRNKGNFPGRFSGRQFSNSRSEMNVSTLELGDSALYLCASSLDGTGLGTEAFFGQGTRLTVV.

There are a few counts of this clone. The rearrangement joins TRBV7-2 to TRBJ2-5, with TRBD1 matching 9 bases. The V gene end was trimmed by 5 bases and the J gene end by 4 bases; junction bases not matched to a gene: 5. The CDR3 has 14 amino acids. Germline V lookup: CDR1 SGHTA, CDR2 FQGNSA. The CDR3 is CASSLTGGGETQYF. CDR3 nucleotide sequence: TGTGCCAGCAGCCTGACAGGGGGTGGAGAGACCCAGTACTTC.

The chain recombines TRBV7-2 with TRBJ2-3; D not resolved. Trimming left V 5 bases short and J 1 base short, with 7 bases between. The CDR3 length is 13 residues. Per germline, CDR1 SGHTA and CDR2 FQGNSA. As DNA, the CDR3 is TGTGCCAGCAGCCCCGCTCGCACAGATACGCAGTATTTT. Translating it yields CASSPARTDTQYF.

This clone occurred a few times. The chain carries TRBV5-1 and TRBJ1-1; TRBD1 is a possible D gene (6 bases). The CDR3 spans 15 residues. V lost 1 base to trimming and J lost 0 bases, with 10 bases between them. Germline CDR1 SGHRS, CDR2 YFSETQ. This chain's CDR3 is CASSLSGVLNTEAFF. Here the CDR3 DNA reads TGCGCCAGCAGCTTGTCAGGGGTCTTGAACACTGAAGCTTTCTTT.

The rearrangement uses TRBV4-2 and TRBJ2-1; D ambiguous. Germline V gene lookup returns CDR1 LGHNA and CDR2 YNFKEQ. CDR3 size: 13 residues. The germline V and J ends were trimmed by 4 bases and 3 bases, with 7 bases remaining between them. CDR3 protein: CASSLDLYNEQFF. DNA of the CDR3: TGTGCCAGCAGCCTCGATCTCTACAATGAGCAGTTCTTC.

The CDR3 nucleotides read TGTGCCAGCAGCTTAACAGGGAGCTCCTACAATGAGCAGTTCTTC. Translated: CASSLTGSSYNEQFF. The V gene is TRBV7-2, the J gene TRBJ2-1; TRBD1 is a possible D gene (6 bases). Germline-derived CDR1 and CDR2 are SGHTA and FQGNSA. V was trimmed by 2 bases and J by 0 bases, leaving 8 bases between them. The CDR3 extends over 15 amino acids. The complete variable domain, with remaining parts taken from reference TRBV7-2 and TRBJ2-1, reads GAGVSQSPSNKVTEKGKDVELRCDPISGHTALYWYRQSLGQGLEFLIYFQGNSAPDKSGLPSDRFSAERTGGSVSTLTIQRTQQEDSAVYLCASSLTGSSYNEQFFGPGTRLTVL.

Note on this clone: The junction departs from the called germline gene at one end, perhaps through a read error. The chain joins TRBV29-1 to TRBJ2-2; D might be TRBD2 (5 bases). CDR3 length: 15 amino acids. The V gene's germline CDR1 is SQVTM and CDR2 ANQGSEA. CDR3 sequence (DNA): TGCAGCGTTGGCCGCGGAGGCAGCTACACCGGGGAGCTGCTTTTT. Translated: CSVGRGGSYTGELLF.

This clone showed up just a few times. The chain employs TRBV11-3 and TRBJ1-1; no definite D call. Germline CDR1 SGHNT, CDR2 YENEEA. The CDR3 consists of 16 residues. The V gene lost 1 base and the J gene lost 4 bases, with 16 bases spanning the gap. CDR3 bases: TGTGCCAGCAGCTTAGTCGCAGGTGGCGTAGTCACTGAAGCTTTCTTT. This translates into CASSLVAGGVVTEAFF.

The gene calls are TRBV29-1 and TRBJ2-3, with D unresolved. The CDR3 is 13 residues long. V was pared by 3 bases and J by 7 bases, with 14 bases between. CDR1 is SQVTM and CDR2 is ANQGSEA in the germline V gene. The CDR3: CSVDYAAINTQYF. In nucleotides, the CDR3 is TGCAGCGTTGACTACGCGGCTATTAATACGCAGTATTTT.

V and J are TRBV9 and TRBJ1-2, with D hard to call. CDR3 length: 13 amino acids. The V and J ends lost 0 bases and 8 bases respectively, with 11 bases between them. Germline V lookup: CDR1 SGDLS, CDR2 YYNGEE. This CDR3 reads CASSVVTGSGYTF. Here the CDR3 DNA reads TGTGCCAGCAGCGTAGTGACGGGATCCGGCTACACCTTC. Based on the CDR3 plus reference TRBV9 and TRBJ1-2, the full variable domain is DSGVTQTPKHLITATGQRVTLRCSPRSGDLSVYWYQQSLDQGLQFLIQYYNGEERAKGNILERFSAQQFPDLHSELNLSSLELGDSALYFCASSVVTGSGYTFGSGTRLTVV.

V and J are TRBV13 and TRBJ1-2; 10 nucleotides match TRBD1. The ends lost 1 base at V and 6 bases at J; junction bases unmatched: 11. Looked up from germline, CDR1 is PRHDT and CDR2 is FYEKMQ (reference sequence). The CDR3 is 17 residues long. The CDR3 is CASSLARQGTGVDGYTF. In DNA, the CDR3 is TGTGCCAGCAGCTTAGCCCGACAAGGGACAGGGGTCGATGGCTACACCTTC.

This clone turned up a few times. This chain links TRBV5-1 with TRBJ2-2, with 7 bases that match TRBD2. This CDR3 region has 14 residues. J gave up 6 bases and V 4 bases, and 6 bases lay outside the gene matches. Germline lookup yields CDR1 SGHRS and CDR2 YFSETQ. CDR3 amino acids: CASSAGLGAGELFF. In nucleotides, the CDR3 is TGCGCCAGCAGCGCTGGACTAGGGGCCGGGGAGCTGTTTTTT.

The V call is TRBV7-9, the J call TRBJ2-1; weak D call: TRBD1 (6 bases). The CDR3 loop spans 15 amino acids. Trimming shortened V by 5 bases and J by 6 bases, and 17 bases separated the two germline ends. Germline CDR1 is SEHNR and CDR2 is FQNEAQ (reference sequence). In DNA, the CDR3 is TGTGCCAGCAGCCAGAAAAGTTTACAGGGCAATGAGCAGTTCTTC. This gives the protein CASSQKSLQGNEQFF.

A few counts support this clone. The chain recombines TRBV10-3 with TRBJ2-3; 9 bases align to TRBD2. The germline V gene has CDR1 ENHRY and CDR2 SYGVKD. This CDR3 spans 14 amino acids. With 8 bases clipped from V and 5 bases from J, the junction kept 8 bases outside the gene matches. The CDR3 reads CAIDQRGDEDTQYF. CDR3 DNA sequence: TGTGCCATCGACCAGCGGGGGGATGAAGATACGCAGTATTTT.

This clone appeared a few times. This chain uses TRBV10-3 with TRBJ2-5; unclear D gene. There are 16 residues in the CDR3. Germline CDR1 is ENHRY and CDR2 is SYGVKD. Trimming removed 0 bases at V and 1 base at J, with 12 bases between. The DNA of the CDR3 is TGTGCCATCAGTGAGTCAAACCTAATGGCCCAAGAGACCCAGTACTTC. This encodes CAISESNLMAQETQYF.

The sample holds a few counts of this clone. The chain uses TRBV7-9 and TRBJ2-2, with D uncertain. The CDR3 sequence is 16 residues long. V lost 4 bases, J lost 3 bases, and 15 bases lay in between. Germline values: CDR1 SEHNR, CDR2 FQNEAQ (reference sequence). Written as DNA, the CDR3 is TGTGCCAGCAGCTATACAAGGGTGGTTGACACCGGGGAGCTGTTTTTT. Protein sequence: CASSYTRVVDTGELFF.

This clone was counted between two and nine times. The genes are TRBV10-3 and TRBJ2-5, with 7 bases fitting TRBD2. The CDR3 has 14 amino acids. J lost 2 bases, V lost 10 bases, and 10 bases had no gene match. Germline V CDR1 and CDR2: ENHRY, SYGVKD. The CDR3 nucleotides read TGTGCCACCGGGGTGCGCGGGGGACAAGAGACCCAGTACTTC. This sequence encodes CATGVRGGQETQYF.

This clone was seen more than once but under ten times. In DNA form, the CDR3 reads TGTGCCAGCAGCCTTACCGACTGGAACACTGAAGCTTTCTTT. Residues: CASSLTDWNTEAFF. J is TRBJ1-1 and V is TRBV14; no clear D. This CDR3 contains 14 residues. Trimming stripped 4 bases from V and 1 base from J, with 10 bases between. Germline lookup yields CDR1 SGHDN and CDR2 FVKESK.

The gene calls are TRBV7-9 and TRBJ2-7; tentative D call: TRBD2 (5 bases). The germline gives CDR1 SEHNR, CDR2 FQNEAQ (reference sequence). V dropped 3 bases and J dropped 4 bases, with 13 bases sitting between them. CDR3 length: 14 amino acids. The CDR3 loop is CASSFRGLGYEQYF. The CDR3 DNA is TGTGCCAGCAGCTTTCGAGGGCTGGGGTACGAGCAGTACTTC. Together with reference TRBV7-9 and TRBJ2-7, the CDR3 gives the full variable domain: DTGVSQNPRHKITKRGQNVTFRCDPISEHNRLYWYRQTLGQGPEFLTYFQNEAQLEKSRLLSDRFSAERPKGSFSTLEIQRTEQGDSAMYLCASSFRGLGYEQYFGPGTRLTVT.

The rearrangement uses TRBV7-2 and TRBJ2-1; D may be TRBD2 (6 bases). Trimming removed 1 base at V and 4 bases at J, with 11 bases between. Germline V lookup: CDR1 SGHTA, CDR2 FQGNSA. The CDR3 is 15 residues long. The CDR3 reads CASSLVGGAYNEQFF. The CDR3 coding sequence is TGTGCCAGCAGCTTAGTAGGCGGGGCGTACAATGAGCAGTTCTTC.

The CDR3 DNA reads TGTGCCAGCAGCTTTGGGGACAGCTTGAACACTGAAGCTTTCTTT. It yields the protein CASSFGDSLNTEAFF. The V call is TRBV5-8, the J call TRBJ1-1; 7 bases match TRBD1. Germline V gene data show CDR1 as SGHTS and CDR2 as YDEGEE. The V and J ends lost 2 bases and 0 bases, in that order; junction bases with no gene match: 4. This CDR3 spans 15 amino acids. Combining the CDR3 with reference TRBV5-8 and TRBJ1-1 gives the whole variable domain EAGVTQSPTHLIKTRGQQATLRCSPISGHTSVYWYQQALGLGLQFLLWYDEGEERNRGNFPPRFSGRQFPNYSSELNVNALELEDSALYLCASSFGDSLNTEAFFGQGTRLTVV.

This chain connects TRBV9 to TRBJ1-6; 10 bases are shared with TRBD1. The CDR3 contains 15 residues. Germline trimming cut 4 bases from V and 7 bases from J; bases unmatched to any gene: 5. Looked up from germline, CDR1 is SGDLS and CDR2 is YYNGEE. In nucleotides, the CDR3 is TGTGCCAGCAGCACCGGACAGGGGGTCAATTCACCCCTCCACTTT. The encoded protein is CASSTGQGVNSPLHF. Based on the CDR3 plus reference TRBV9 and TRBJ1-6, the full variable domain is DSGVTQTPKHLITATGQRVTLRCSPRSGDLSVYWYQQSLDQGLQFLIQYYNGEERAKGNILERFSAQQFPDLHSELNLSSLELGDSALYFCASSTGQGVNSPLHFGNGTRLTVT.

To note about this clone: Within the sample, other DNA sequences also encode this same CDR3. The rearrangement joins TRBV10-3 to TRBJ1-5; D gene unclear. V lost 3 bases, J lost 0 bases, and 6 bases lay in between. Germline-derived CDR1 and CDR2 are ENHRY and SYGVKD. The CDR3 covers 14 residues. The chain's CDR3 is CAISDGGSNQPQHF. DNA of the CDR3: TGTGCCATCAGTGATGGAGGTAGCAATCAGCCCCAGCATTTT.